The 28 T cell receptor beta chains given below trace back to one sample, sequenced in a study of OX40 agonist ivuxolimab in advanced cancers. Generated by immunoSEQ multiplex PCR, the TCRdb table keeps only in-frame clones and is missing some. The data show 45,000 to 60,000 clones, almost 90% seen once. Source: CD4+ or CD8+ T cells sorted from blood, taken in a trial of the OX40 agonist ivuxolimab. Receptor source: an adult with an advanced solid tumor such as melanoma, head and neck, liver or kidney cancer.

The rearrangement uses TRBV18 and TRBJ2-1; D may be TRBD1 (6 bases). Looked up from germline, CDR1 is KGHSH and CDR2 is LQKENI. The CDR3 covers 14 residues. The V end lost 0 bases, the J end lost 7 bases, and 10 bases lay between the germline ends. The CDR3 DNA follows: TGTGCCAGCTCACCACCGTCAGGGGCAAATGAGCAGTTCTTC. Translated: CASSPPSGANEQFF.

The chain links TRBV18 to TRBJ2-7; 9 bases line up with TRBD1. Germline trimming cut 5 bases from V and 4 bases from J; bases unmatched to any gene: 6. In germline, CDR1 is KGHSH, CDR2 LQKENI. This CDR3 region has 14 residues. The DNA for the CDR3 is TGTGCCAGCTCAGCGGGGACAGGGCCATACGAGCAGTACTTC. This sequence encodes CASSAGTGPYEQYF.

A word on this clone: Other nucleotide sequences from this sample produce the same CDR3. The J gene is TRBJ1-4, the V gene TRBV7-9, with 10 bases that match TRBD1. The CDR3 is 14 amino acids. CDR1 is SEHNR, CDR2 FQNEAQ, per germline (reference sequence). Trimming at V came to 5 bases and at J to 5 bases, leaving 2 bases not matched to a gene. CDR3: CASSPGQGNEKLFF. For the CDR3, the DNA is TGTGCCAGCAGCCCGGGACAGGGGAATGAAAAACTGTTTTTT.

This clone was detected only once. V gene TRBV27 combines with J gene TRBJ2-1; 7 bases match TRBD2. V shed 8 bases, J shed 3 bases, and the junction held 7 bases outside the gene matches. The length of the CDR3 is 14 residues. Looked up from germline, CDR1 is MNHEY and CDR2 is SMNVEV (reference sequence). CDR3 nucleotide sequence: TGTGCCAGCCGGACTAGGGGTAACTACAATGAGCAGTTCTTC. Protein product: CASRTRGNYNEQFF.

This sequence joins TRBV14 and TRBJ1-1; D remains unclear. Germline lookup yields CDR1 SGHDN and CDR2 FVKESK. The CDR3 length is 12 residues. V was pared by 1 base and J by 8 bases, with 8 bases between. This chain's CDR3 is CASSQVNGEAFF. CDR3 bases: TGTGCCAGCAGCCAAGTCAACGGCGAAGCTTTCTTT.

V usage is TRBV6-1 and J usage is TRBJ1-1, with 12 bases that match TRBD1. The ends lost 6 bases at V and 11 bases at J; junction bases unmatched: 10. Germline CDR1 MNHNS, CDR2 SASEGT. The CDR3 length is 14 residues. This CDR3 is CASSRTGTGGSAFF. The CDR3 DNA follows: TGTGCCAGCAGCCGGACCGGGACAGGGGGCAGCGCTTTCTTT.

The chain recombines TRBV2 with TRBJ1-5; TRBD1 aligns across 8 bases. After removal of 8 bases from V and 7 bases from J, the junction contained 10 bases not matched to a gene. This CDR3 contains 14 residues. The V gene's germline CDR1 is SNHLY and CDR2 FYNNEI. CDR3 loop: CASGATGVGQPQHF. The CDR3 nucleotides read TGTGCCAGCGGGGCGACAGGGGTTGGACAGCCCCAGCATTTT.

The chain uses TRBV7-3 and TRBJ2-3, with TRBD2 matching over 7 bases. The CDR3 loop spans 13 amino acids. With V trimmed by 5 bases and J by 8 bases, 7 bases remained unmatched. The V gene's germline CDR1 is SGHTA and CDR2 FQGTGA. CDR3 sequence: CASSPWGGGTQYF. The CDR3 DNA is TGTGCCAGCAGCCCCTGGGGGGGAGGTACGCAGTATTTT.

The rearrangement uses TRBV28 and TRBJ1-6; TRBD1 might be the D (5 bases). The CDR3 runs 15 residues. From germline, CDR1 is MDHEN and CDR2 SYDVKM. V lost 4 bases to trimming and J lost 10 bases, with 17 bases between them. This CDR3 reads CASSWTGTGASPLHF. In DNA, the CDR3 is TGTGCCAGCAGTTGGACCGGGACGGGAGCGTCACCCCTCCACTTT.

The V and J genes are TRBV18 and TRBJ2-5, with 10 bases matching TRBD2. Germline CDR1 reads KGHSH; CDR2 reads LQKENI. Germline trimming cut 3 bases from V and 0 bases from J; bases unmatched to any gene: 7. This CDR3 has 17 amino acids. CDR3 DNA: TGTGCCAGCTCACCTGGGACTAGCGCCGAGTACCAAGAGACCCAGTACTTC. Translation: CASSPGTSAEYQETQYF. Drawing the rest from reference TRBV18 and TRBJ2-5, the complete variable domain is NAGVMQNPRHLVRRRGQEARLRCSPMKGHSHVYWYRQLPEEGLKFMVYLQKENIIDESGMPKERFSAEFPKEGPSILRIQQVVRGDSAAYFCASSPGTSAEYQETQYFGPGTRLLVL.

The gene calls are TRBV14 and TRBJ2-5; D gene uncertain. Trimming stripped 3 bases from V and 0 bases from J, with 8 bases between. CDR1 and CDR2 from the germline V gene are SGHDN and FVKESK. The CDR3 length is 14 residues. CDR3 amino acids: CASSQNFHQETQYF. CDR3 nucleotides: TGTGCCAGCAGCCAGAACTTTCACCAAGAGACCCAGTACTTC.

The genes are TRBV18 and TRBJ1-4; D is perhaps TRBD1 (5 bases). Trimming took off 3 bases at V and 1 base at J, with 6 bases between the two ends. Looked up from germline, CDR1 is KGHSH and CDR2 is LQKENI. The CDR3 runs to 14 residues. CDR3 in DNA: TGTGCCAGCTCACCCAGGGAAACTAATGAAAAACTGTTTTTT. It encodes CASSPRETNEKLFF.

The rearrangement uses TRBV6-5 and TRBJ2-7; 7 bases agree with TRBD1. The germline V gene has CDR1 MNHEY and CDR2 SVGAGI. The CDR3 has 16 amino acids. V gave up 0 bases and J gave up 4 bases; unmatched junction bases: 9. The CDR3 nucleotides read TGTGCCAGCAGTTACTCTACAGGGGCCCCGGCGTACGAGCAGTACTTC. Amino acids: CASSYSTGAPAYEQYF.

The chain carries TRBV25-1 and TRBJ1-2; the D is unclear. Germline V gene data show CDR1 as MGHDK and CDR2 as SYGVNS. The CDR3 contains 12 residues. The V and J ends lost 3 bases and 3 bases respectively, with 5 bases between them. The CDR3 here is CASSDNHYGYTF. CDR3 sequence (DNA): TGTGCCAGCAGTGACAACCACTATGGCTACACCTTC.

The genes are TRBV28 and TRBJ1-5; 7 nucleotides align to TRBD1. The CDR3 is 16 residues long. The V and J ends lost 5 bases and 4 bases, in that order; junction bases with no gene match: 11. Germline values: CDR1 MDHEN, CDR2 SYDVKM. In DNA form, the CDR3 reads TGTGCCAGCAGTCTCCCCTACAGGGGCCGTAATCAGCCCCAGCATTTT. As protein: CASSLPYRGRNQPQHF. The whole variable domain, remainder taken from reference TRBV28 and TRBJ1-5, is DVKVTQSSRYLVKRTGEKVFLECVQDMDHENMFWYRQDPGLGLRLIYFSYDVKMKEKGDIPEGYSVSREKKERFSLILESASTNQTSMYLCASSLPYRGRNQPQHFGDGTRLSIL.

The chain combines TRBV10-3 with TRBJ2-7, with a tentative D call TRBD2 (6 bases). Germline CDR1 ENHRY, CDR2 SYGVKD. V lost 4 bases to trimming and J lost 6 bases, with 13 bases between them. The CDR3 extends over 13 amino acids. In DNA, the CDR3 is TGTGCCATCAGTGTCAATAGCGGCAGCGAGCAGTACTTC. The encoded protein is CAISVNSGSEQYF.

V and J are TRBV5-5 and TRBJ2-7; TRBD2 aligns across 7 bases. V lost 3 bases, J lost 2 bases, and 8 bases stayed unmatched. CDR1 is SGHKS, CDR2 YYEKEE, per germline (reference sequence). The CDR3 runs 15 residues. The CDR3 here is CASSSTGTTAYEQYF. CDR3 nucleotide sequence: TGTGCCAGCAGCTCGACCGGGACTACCGCCTACGAGCAGTACTTC.

V and J are TRBV5-1 and TRBJ2-7; the D gene is possibly TRBD1 (6 bases). CDR3 size: 14 residues. The V end was cut by 1 base, the J end by 4 bases, with 12 bases between. Germline CDR1 and CDR2: SGHRS and YFSETQ. CDR3 amino acids: CASSLIPGEYEQYF. Here the CDR3 DNA reads TGCGCCAGCAGCTTGATACCAGGGGAATACGAGCAGTACTTC.

This rearrangement joins TRBV14 to TRBJ2-3; TRBD2 matches 14 bases. CDR1 and CDR2 (germline): SGHDN, FVKESK. V gave up 6 bases and J gave up 5 bases; unmatched junction bases: 4. The CDR3 is made up of 15 amino acids. The CDR3 DNA sequence: TGTGCCAGCAGTCGGACTAGCGGGAGGCAAGATACGCAGTATTTT. It codes for CASSRTSGRQDTQYF.

This chain connects TRBV10-3 to TRBJ1-2, with D perhaps TRBD1 (5 bases). From germline, CDR1 is ENHRY and CDR2 SYGVKD. Trimming took 0 bases from V and 8 from J, leaving 19 bases between them. This CDR3 comprises 16 residues. CDR3 in amino acids: CAISESILQDGLGYTF. CDR3 nucleotide sequence: TGTGCCATCAGTGAGTCGATATTACAGGACGGACTCGGCTACACCTTC.

This chain links TRBV7-9 with TRBJ2-7, with 12 bases matching TRBD2. Per the germline V gene, CDR1 is SEHNR and CDR2 is FQNEAQ (reference sequence). V shed 5 bases, J shed 7 bases, and the junction held 6 bases outside the gene matches. CDR3 length equals 14 residues. CDR3 residues: CASSHGTSGLEQYF. DNA of the CDR3: TGTGCCAGCAGCCACGGGACTAGCGGGCTTGAGCAGTACTTC.

This clone occurred a few times. J is TRBJ1-1 and V is TRBV5-1; TRBD1 matches at 7 bases. CDR3 length: 14 residues. V was pared by 4 bases and J by 1 base, with 4 bases of the junction left unmatched. Germline loops: CDR1 SGHRS, CDR2 YFSETQ. For the CDR3, the DNA is TGCGCCAGCAGCATCGGACAGGAGAACACTGAAGCTTTCTTT. Its protein product is CASSIGQENTEAFF. The entire variable domain, with the rest obtained from reference TRBV5-1 and TRBJ1-1, is as follows: KAGVTQTPRYLIKTRGQQVTLSCSPISGHRSVSWYQQTPGQGLQFLFEYFSETQRNKGNFPGRFSGRQFSNSRSEMNVSTLELGDSALYLCASSIGQENTEAFFGQGTRLTVV.

V and J are TRBV5-1 and TRBJ1-2, with D perhaps TRBD1 (6 bases). This CDR3 region has 13 residues. Trimming took 5 bases from V and 8 from J, leaving 16 bases between them. Germline CDR1 and CDR2: SGHRS and YFSETQ. CDR3 loop: CASRGRAGAGYTF. CDR3 bases: TGCGCCAGCAGGGGGAGAGCAGGGGCCGGCTACACCTTC.

The gene calls are TRBV9 and TRBJ2-1, with 9 bases fitting TRBD2. CDR3 length: 16 residues. Germline V gene sequence: CDR1 SGDLS, CDR2 YYNGEE. The J segment lost 0 bases and the V segment lost 5 bases, leaving 6 bases of the junction unmatched. As DNA, the CDR3 is TGTGCCAGCAGTTACATTAGCGGGAGCTCCTACAATGAGCAGTTCTTC. Amino acids: CASSYISGSSYNEQFF.

The J gene is TRBJ2-1, the V gene TRBV9; D is unresolved. V lost 0 bases to trimming and J lost 8 bases, with 9 bases between them. Looked up from germline, CDR1 is SGDLS and CDR2 is YYNGEE. The CDR3 extends over 13 amino acids. The CDR3 loop is CASSVGLSDEQFF. CDR3 sequence (DNA): TGTGCCAGCAGCGTAGGGTTGAGCGATGAGCAGTTCTTC.

This sequence joins TRBV21-1 and TRBJ2-1; TRBD1 reflects the table's D call only, with no check against the DNA. TRBV21-1 has pseudogene status. The CDR3 contains 15 residues. Written as DNA, the CDR3 is TGTGCCAGCAGCACCCGGGACAGGGGGGTTTGTGAGCAGTTCTTC. Translating it yields CASSTRDRGVCEQFF.

This clone was observed a single time. The chain couples TRBV7-9 to TRBJ2-5; 8 bases match TRBD2. This CDR3 has 13 residues. After removal of 11 bases from V and 5 bases from J, the junction contained 10 bases not matched to a gene. The germline V gene encodes CDR1 SEHNR and CDR2 FQNEAQ (reference sequence). CDR3 sequence reads: CACKRERGETQYF. CDR3 in DNA: TGTGCCTGCAAGCGGGAGCGAGGGGAGACCCAGTACTTC.

The CDR3 nucleotides are TGTGCCAGCTCATCCGTCCGCCGGGACAGGGTTTTTGAAAACATTCAGTACTTC. It translates to CASSSVRRDRVFENIQYF. The chain has TRBV18 and TRBJ2-4, with 9 bases that match TRBD1. V shed 5 bases, J shed 5 bases, and the junction held 16 bases outside the gene matches. CDR1 and CDR2 from the germline V gene are KGHSH and LQKENI. The CDR3 consists of 18 residues.